Listed here are 11 T cell receptor beta chains from one sample, sequenced in a study of control samples from healthy donors and cancer patients. Generated by immunoSEQ multiplex PCR, the TCRdb table keeps only in-frame clones and is missing some. The sample carries 65,000 to 95,000 clones, over 75% recorded once. The sequencing input was blood. These receptors were collected from a man aged 50-59 years in good health.

The rearrangement links TRBV19 to TRBJ2-7, with D tentatively TRBD1 or TRBD2 (5 bases each). In germline, CDR1 is LNHDA, CDR2 SQIVND (reference sequence). Trimming cost V 6 bases and J 6 bases, with 15 bases left between them. This CDR3 comprises 13 residues. CDR3 sequence reads: CASRGPSYSEQYF. The CDR3 DNA reads TGTGCCAGTAGGGGACCCTCGTATTCCGAGCAGTACTTC.

The chain has TRBV30 and TRBJ1-2; no clear D. Germline values: CDR1 GTSNPN, CDR2 SVGIG (reference sequence). The CDR3 runs to 11 residues. Trimming took off 0 bases at V and 8 bases at J, with 7 bases between the two ends. The chain's CDR3 is CAWSVLGGYTF. CDR3 coding DNA: TGTGCCTGGAGTGTATTGGGCGGCTACACCTTC.

The V call is TRBV29-1, the J call TRBJ1-1, with 7 bases matching TRBD1. In germline, CDR1 is SQVTM, CDR2 ANQGSEA. The junction had 5 bases not matched to a gene; V was cut back by 4 bases and J by 6 bases. The CDR3 covers 12 residues. The CDR3 spells CSVARQGAEAFF. CDR3 bases: TGCAGCGTTGCTCGGCAGGGGGCTGAAGCTTTCTTT.

J is TRBJ1-1 and V is TRBV15; unclear D gene. CDR1 is LNHNV and CDR2 is YYDKDF in the germline V gene (reference sequence). Deletions cut 4 bases from V and 1 base from J, with 1 base between. The CDR3 loop spans 11 amino acids. This chain's CDR3 is CATSKNTEAFF. The CDR3 DNA is TGTGCCACCAGCAAGAACACTGAAGCTTTCTTT. Looking up the rest from reference TRBV15 and TRBJ1-1 gives the full variable domain: DAMVIQNPRYQVTQFGKPVTLSCSQTLNHNVMYWYQQKSSQAPKLLFHYYDKDFNNEADTPDNFQSRRPNTSFCFLDIRSPGLGDTAMYLCATSKNTEAFFGQGTRLTVV.

V and J are TRBV3-1 (or the pseudogene TRBV3-2) and TRBJ2-2; D not certain. Germline V gene data show CDR1 as LGHDT and CDR2 as YNNKEL (reference sequence). This CDR3 comprises 16 residues. The ends were cut back, 1 base at V and 0 bases at J, with 9 bases in the middle. CDR3 bases: TGTGCCAGCAGCCAAGTCGTTATACCGAACACCGGGGAGCTGTTTTTT. Protein product: CASSQVVIPNTGELFF.

The V gene is TRBV12-3 or TRBV12-4, the J gene TRBJ1-2; 7 bases align to TRBD1. The CDR3 length is 13 residues. The junction had 9 bases not matched to a gene; V was cut back by 6 bases and J by 8 bases. CDR3 loop: CASSPTGARGYTF. The CDR3 bases are TGTGCCAGCAGCCCCACAGGGGCTCGCGGCTACACCTTC.

This clone was recorded at least ten times. The V and J genes are TRBV19 and TRBJ1-2; D gene unclear. This CDR3 spans 15 amino acids. V was cut by 3 bases and J by 4 bases, with 15 bases left in between. CDR1 is LNHDA and CDR2 is SQIVND in the germline V gene (reference sequence). As DNA, the CDR3 is TGTGCCAGTAGTATCCGTGGTCCCTCGCCCTATGGCTACACCTTC. Protein product: CASSIRGPSPYGYTF.

This chain joins TRBV7-8 and TRBJ2-5; TRBD1 is a possible D gene (5 bases). Germline loops: CDR1 SGHVS, CDR2 FQNEAQ. The CDR3 sequence is 11 residues long. The V gene lost 5 bases and the J gene lost 4 bases, with 5 bases spanning the gap. CDR3 nucleotide sequence: TGTGCCAGCAGCAGGGGAGAGACCCAGTACTTC. Translated, it gives CASSRGETQYF. The full variable domain, its missing parts supplied by reference TRBV7-8 and TRBJ2-5, is GAGVSQSPRYKVAKRGQDVALRCDPISGHVSLFWYQQALGQGPEFLTYFQNEAQLDKSGLPSDRFFAERPEGSVSTLKIQRTQQEDSAVYLCASSRGETQYFGPGTRLLVL.

The J gene is TRBJ1-5, the V gene TRBV2, with D tentatively TRBD1 (5 bases). Trimming stripped 6 bases from V and 0 bases from J, with 15 bases between. Germline CDR1 SNHLY, CDR2 FYNNEI. The CDR3 length is 16 residues. The CDR3 sequence is CASRPDGALSNQPQHF. CDR3 DNA: TGTGCCAGCAGGCCGGATGGGGCCCTTAGCAATCAGCCCCAGCATTTT.

The chain links TRBV6-6 to TRBJ1-1, with 7 bases fitting TRBD1. Germline CDR1 reads MNHNY; CDR2 reads SVGAGI (reference sequence). V was pared by 2 bases and J by 1 base, with 1 base of the junction left unmatched. CDR3 length equals 14 residues. The CDR3 DNA sequence: TGTGCCAGCAGTTACCGGACAGGGAACACTGAAGCTTTCTTT. Its protein is CASSYRTGNTEAFF.

The rearrangement links TRBV20-1 to TRBJ2-3, with a weak D call TRBD2 (5 bases). V was shortened by 3 bases and J by 3 bases, with 10 bases between the two germline ends. The CDR3 extends over 13 amino acids. Looked up from germline, CDR1 is DFQATT and CDR2 is SNEGSKA (reference sequence). CDR3 bases: TGCAGTGCTAGTTTTCGAGGGACAGATACGCAGTATTTT. It yields the protein CSASFRGTDTQYF.